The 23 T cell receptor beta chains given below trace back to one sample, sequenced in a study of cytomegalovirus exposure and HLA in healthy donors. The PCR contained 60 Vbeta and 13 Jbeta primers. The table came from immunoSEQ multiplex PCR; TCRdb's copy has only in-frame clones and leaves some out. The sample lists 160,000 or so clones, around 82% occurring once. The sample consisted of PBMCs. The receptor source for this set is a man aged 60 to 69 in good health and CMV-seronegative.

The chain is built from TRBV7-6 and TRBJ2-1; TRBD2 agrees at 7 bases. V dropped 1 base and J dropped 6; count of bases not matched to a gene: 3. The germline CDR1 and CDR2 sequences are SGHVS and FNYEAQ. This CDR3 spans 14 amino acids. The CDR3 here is CASSLDLAANEQFF. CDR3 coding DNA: TGTGCCAGCAGCTTAGACCTAGCGGCCAATGAGCAGTTCTTC.

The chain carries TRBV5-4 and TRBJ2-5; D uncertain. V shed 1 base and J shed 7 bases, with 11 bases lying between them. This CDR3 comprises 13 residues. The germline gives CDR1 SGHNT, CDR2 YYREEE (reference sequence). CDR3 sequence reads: CASSLPGGVTQYF. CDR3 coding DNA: TGTGCCAGCAGCTTGCCAGGTGGTGTGACCCAGTACTTC. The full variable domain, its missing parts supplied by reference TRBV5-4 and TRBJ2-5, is ETGVTQSPTHLIKTRGQQVTLRCSSQSGHNTVSWYQQALGQGPQFIFQYYREEENGRGNFPPRFSGLQFPNYSSELNVNALELDDSALYLCASSLPGGVTQYFGPGTRLLVL.

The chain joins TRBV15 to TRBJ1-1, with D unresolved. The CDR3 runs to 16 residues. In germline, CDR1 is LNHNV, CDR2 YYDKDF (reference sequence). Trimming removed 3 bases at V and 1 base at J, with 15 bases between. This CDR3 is CATSRRVGVGNTEAFF. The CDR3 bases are TGTGCCACCAGCAGGAGGGTTGGGGTGGGGAACACTGAAGCTTTCTTT.

The CDR3 sequence is CASSVTGGVSGANVLTF. CDR3 nucleotides: TGTGCCAGCAGTGTCACAGGGGGCGTCTCTGGGGCCAACGTCCTGACTTTC. The gene calls are TRBV27 and TRBJ2-6; 9 bases map to TRBD1. CDR3 length equals 17 residues. The germline CDR1 and CDR2 sequences are MNHEY and SMNVEV (reference sequence). Trimming took 5 bases from V and 0 from J; bases not matched to a gene: 5.

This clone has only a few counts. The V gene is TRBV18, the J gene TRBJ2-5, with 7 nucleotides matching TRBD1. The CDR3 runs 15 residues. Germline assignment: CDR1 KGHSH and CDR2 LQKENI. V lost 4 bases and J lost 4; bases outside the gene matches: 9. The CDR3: CASSQITGVTETQYF. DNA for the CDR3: TGTGCCAGCTCACAAATTACAGGGGTAACAGAGACCCAGTACTTC.

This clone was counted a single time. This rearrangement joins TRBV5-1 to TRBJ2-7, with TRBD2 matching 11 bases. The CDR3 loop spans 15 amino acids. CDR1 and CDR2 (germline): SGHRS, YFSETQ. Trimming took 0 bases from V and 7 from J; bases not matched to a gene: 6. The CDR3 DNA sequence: TGCGCCAGCAGCTTGGTACTAGCGGGAGTCAGGGAGCAGTACTTC. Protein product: CASSLVLAGVREQYF.

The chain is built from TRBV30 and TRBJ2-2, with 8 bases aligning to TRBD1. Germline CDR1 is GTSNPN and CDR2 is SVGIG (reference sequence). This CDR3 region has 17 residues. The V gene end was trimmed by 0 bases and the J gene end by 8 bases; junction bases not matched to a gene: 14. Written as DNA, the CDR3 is TGTGCCTGGAGTGTAGCCACGGCACGACAGGGGATTGGGGAGCTGTTTTTT. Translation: CAWSVATARQGIGELFF.

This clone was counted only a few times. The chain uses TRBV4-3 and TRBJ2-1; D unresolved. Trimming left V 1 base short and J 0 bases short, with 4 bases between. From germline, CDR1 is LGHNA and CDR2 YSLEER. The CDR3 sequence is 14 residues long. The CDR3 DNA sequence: TGCGCCAGCAGCCAAGCGGTCTCCTACAATGAGCAGTTCTTC. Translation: CASSQAVSYNEQFF.

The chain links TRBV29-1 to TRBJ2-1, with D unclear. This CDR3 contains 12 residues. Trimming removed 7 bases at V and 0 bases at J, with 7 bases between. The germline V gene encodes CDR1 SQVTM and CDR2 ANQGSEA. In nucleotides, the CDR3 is TGCAGCGCAGGTAGCTCCTACAATGAGCAGTTCTTC. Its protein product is CSAGSSYNEQFF.

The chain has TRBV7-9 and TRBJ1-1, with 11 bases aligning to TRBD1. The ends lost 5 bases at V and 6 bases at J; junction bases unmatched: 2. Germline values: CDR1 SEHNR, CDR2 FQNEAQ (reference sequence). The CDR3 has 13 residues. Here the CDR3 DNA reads TGTGCCAGCAGCCCGGGACAGGGGGCTGAAGCTTTCTTT. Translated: CASSPGQGAEAFF.

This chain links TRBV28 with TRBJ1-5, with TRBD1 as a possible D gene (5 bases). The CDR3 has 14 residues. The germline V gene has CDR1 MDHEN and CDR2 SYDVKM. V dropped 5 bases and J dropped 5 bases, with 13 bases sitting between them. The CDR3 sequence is CASSPSGAHQPQHF. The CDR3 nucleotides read TGTGCCAGCAGTCCCAGCGGGGCCCATCAGCCCCAGCATTTT.

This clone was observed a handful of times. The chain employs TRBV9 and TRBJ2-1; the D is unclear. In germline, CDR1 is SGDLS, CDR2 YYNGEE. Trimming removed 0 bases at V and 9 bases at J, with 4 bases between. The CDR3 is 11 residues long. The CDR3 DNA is TGTGCCAGCAGCGTAGACACTGAGCAGTTCTTC. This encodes CASSVDTEQFF.

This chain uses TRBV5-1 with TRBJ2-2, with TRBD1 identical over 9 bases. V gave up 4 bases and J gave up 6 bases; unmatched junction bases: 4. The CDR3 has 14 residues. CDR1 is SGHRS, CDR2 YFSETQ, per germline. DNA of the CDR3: TGCGCCAGCAGCGCCGGACAGGGGTCCGGGGAGCTGTTTTTT. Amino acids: CASSAGQGSGELFF.

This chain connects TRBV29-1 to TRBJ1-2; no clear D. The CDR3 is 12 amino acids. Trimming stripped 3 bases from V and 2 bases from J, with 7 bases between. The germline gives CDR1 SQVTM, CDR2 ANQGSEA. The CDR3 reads CSVDSGNYGYTF. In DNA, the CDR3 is TGCAGCGTTGACTCCGGGAACTATGGCTACACCTTC.

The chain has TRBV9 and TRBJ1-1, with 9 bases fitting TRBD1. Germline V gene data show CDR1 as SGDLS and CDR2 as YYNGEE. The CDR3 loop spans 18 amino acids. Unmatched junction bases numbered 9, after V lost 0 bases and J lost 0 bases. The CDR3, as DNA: TGTGCCAGCAGCGTAGATTCGGCCGGGACAGGGATGAACACTGAAGCTTTCTTT. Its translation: CASSVDSAGTGMNTEAFF.

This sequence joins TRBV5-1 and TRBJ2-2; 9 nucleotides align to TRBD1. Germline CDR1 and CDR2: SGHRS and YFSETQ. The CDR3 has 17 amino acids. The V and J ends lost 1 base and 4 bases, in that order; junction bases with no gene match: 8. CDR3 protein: CASSLLPGQGVTGELFF. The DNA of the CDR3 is TGCGCCAGCAGCTTGCTTCCGGGACAGGGCGTCACCGGGGAGCTGTTTTTT.

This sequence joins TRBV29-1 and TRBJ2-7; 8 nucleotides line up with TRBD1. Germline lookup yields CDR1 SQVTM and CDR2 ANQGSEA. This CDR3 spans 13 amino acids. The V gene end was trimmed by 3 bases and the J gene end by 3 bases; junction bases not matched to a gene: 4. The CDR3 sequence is CSVEGRGLYEQYF. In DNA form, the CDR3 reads TGCAGCGTTGAGGGCAGGGGGCTCTACGAGCAGTACTTC.

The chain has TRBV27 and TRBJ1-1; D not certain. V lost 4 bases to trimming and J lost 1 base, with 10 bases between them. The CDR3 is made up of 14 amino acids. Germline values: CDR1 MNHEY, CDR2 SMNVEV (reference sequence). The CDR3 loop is CASSSLGGNTEAFF. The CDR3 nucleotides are TGTGCCAGCAGTTCCCTAGGTGGGAACACTGAAGCTTTCTTT.

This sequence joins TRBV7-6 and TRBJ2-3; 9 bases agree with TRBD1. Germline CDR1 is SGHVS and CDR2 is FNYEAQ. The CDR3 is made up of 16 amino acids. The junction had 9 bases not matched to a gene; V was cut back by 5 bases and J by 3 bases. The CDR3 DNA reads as TGTGCCAGCAGCGCATGGGCGGACAGGGGTACAGATACGCAGTATTTT. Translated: CASSAWADRGTDTQYF.

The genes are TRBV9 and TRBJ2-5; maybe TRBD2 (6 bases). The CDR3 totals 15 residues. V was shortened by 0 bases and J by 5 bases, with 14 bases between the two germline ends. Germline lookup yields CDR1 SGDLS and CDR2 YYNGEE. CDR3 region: CASSVGDGEDETQYF. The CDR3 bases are TGTGCCAGCAGCGTAGGGGACGGGGAGGACGAGACCCAGTACTTC.

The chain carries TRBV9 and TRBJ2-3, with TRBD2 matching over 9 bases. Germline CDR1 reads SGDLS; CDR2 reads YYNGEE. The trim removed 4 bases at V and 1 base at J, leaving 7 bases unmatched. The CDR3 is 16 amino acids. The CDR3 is CASSSTLAGGTDTQYF. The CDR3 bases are TGTGCCAGCAGCTCTACTTTAGCGGGGGGCACAGATACGCAGTATTTT.

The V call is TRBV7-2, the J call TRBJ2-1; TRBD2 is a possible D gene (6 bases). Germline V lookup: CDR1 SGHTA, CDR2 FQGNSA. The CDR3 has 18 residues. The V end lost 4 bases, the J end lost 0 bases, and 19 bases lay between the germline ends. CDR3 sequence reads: CASSYRPLAETSYNEQFF. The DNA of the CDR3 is TGTGCCAGCAGCTACCGCCCTTTAGCGGAAACCTCCTACAATGAGCAGTTCTTC.

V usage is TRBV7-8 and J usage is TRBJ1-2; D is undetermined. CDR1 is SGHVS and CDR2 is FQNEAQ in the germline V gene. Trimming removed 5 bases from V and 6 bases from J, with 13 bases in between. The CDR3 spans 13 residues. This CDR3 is CASSAVGSDGYTF. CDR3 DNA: TGTGCCAGCAGCGCCGTAGGGAGCGATGGCTACACCTTC.